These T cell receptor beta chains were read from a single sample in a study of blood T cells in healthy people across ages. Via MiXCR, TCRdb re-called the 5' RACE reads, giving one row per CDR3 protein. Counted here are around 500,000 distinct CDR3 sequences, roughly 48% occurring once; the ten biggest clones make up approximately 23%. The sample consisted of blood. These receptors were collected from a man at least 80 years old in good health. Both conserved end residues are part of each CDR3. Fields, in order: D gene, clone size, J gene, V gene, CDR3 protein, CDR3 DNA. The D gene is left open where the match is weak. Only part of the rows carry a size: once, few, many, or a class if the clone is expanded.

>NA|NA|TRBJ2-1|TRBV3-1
CASSQRGPGAAEQFF
TGTGCCAGCAGCCAGAGGGGTCCGGGGGCGGCCGAGCAGTTCTTC
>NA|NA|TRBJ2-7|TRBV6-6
CASGPGYEQYF
TGTGCCAGCGGTCCGGGATACGAGCAGTACTTC
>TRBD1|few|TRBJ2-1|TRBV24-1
CATSTGGSYNEQFF
TGTGCCACCTCGACAGGGGGCTCGTACAATGAGCAGTTCTTC
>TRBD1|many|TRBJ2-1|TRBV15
CATARDRGPHNEQFF
TGTGCCACCGCCCGGGACAGGGGGCCCCACAATGAGCAGTTCTTC
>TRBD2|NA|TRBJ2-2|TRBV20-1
CSASGGAGTGELFF
TGCAGTGCTAGCGGGGGGGCCGGGACCGGGGAGCTGTTTTTT
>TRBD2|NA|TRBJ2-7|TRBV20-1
CSARVPSSGTYEQYF
TGCAGTGCTAGAGTCCCTTCTAGCGGCACCTACGAGCAGTACTTC
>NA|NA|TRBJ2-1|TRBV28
CASSLSTAYNEQFF
TGTGCCAGCAGTTTATCGACAGCCTACAATGAGCAGTTCTTC
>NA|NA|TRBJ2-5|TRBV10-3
CAIAPTGQGQETQYF
TGTGCCATCGCACCCACCGGGCAGGGACAAGAGACCCAGTACTTC
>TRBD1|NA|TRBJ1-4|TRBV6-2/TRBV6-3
CASRRGTANEKLFF
TGTGCCAGCAGACGCGGGACAGCTAATGAAAAACTGTTTTTT
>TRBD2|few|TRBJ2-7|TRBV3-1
CASSPGTSASYEQYF
TGTGCCAGCAGCCCAGGGACTAGCGCCTCCTACGAGCAGTACTTC
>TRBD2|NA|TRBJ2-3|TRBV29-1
CSVREGSASTDTQYF
TGCAGCGTGAGGGAGGGCTCCGCTAGCACAGATACGCAGTATTTT
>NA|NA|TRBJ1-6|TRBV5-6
CASSLERGWNSPLHF
TGTGCCAGCAGCTTGGAGCGCGGGTGGAATTCACCCCTCCACTTT
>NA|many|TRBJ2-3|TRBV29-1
CSAGGDTQYF
TGCAGCGCCGGGGGAGATACGCAGTATTTT
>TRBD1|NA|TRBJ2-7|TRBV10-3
CAISELDRAYEQYF
TGTGCCATCAGTGAATTAGACAGGGCGTACGAGCAGTACTTC
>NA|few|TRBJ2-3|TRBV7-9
CASSPPRRGPTDTQYF
TGTGCCAGCAGCCCCCCAAGGAGAGGGCCAACAGATACGCAGTATTTT
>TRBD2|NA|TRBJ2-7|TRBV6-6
CAIRGDSYEQYF
TGTGCCATCCGGGGGGACTCCTACGAGCAGTACTTC
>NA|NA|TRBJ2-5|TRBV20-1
CSAMWEETQYF
TGCAGTGCTATGTGGGAAGAGACCCAGTACTTC
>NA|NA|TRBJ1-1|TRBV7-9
CASSSDPRDTSNTEAFF
TGTGCCAGCAGCTCCGACCCCCGTGACACATCGAACACTGAAGCTTTCTTT
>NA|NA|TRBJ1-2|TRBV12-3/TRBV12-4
CASSFVDYGYTF
TGTGCCAGCAGTTTCGTGGACTATGGCTACACCTTC
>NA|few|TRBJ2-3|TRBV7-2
CASSSRVPGDTQYF
TGTGCCAGCAGCTCCCGGGTCCCGGGGGATACGCAGTATTTT
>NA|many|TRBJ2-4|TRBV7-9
CASSTPTGYKNIQYF
TGTGCCAGCAGCACCCCAACAGGGTACAAAAACATTCAGTACTTC
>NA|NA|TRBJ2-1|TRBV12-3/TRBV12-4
CASSLGVGGVGEQFF
TGTGCCAGCAGCTTAGGGGTTGGGGGTGTTGGTGAGCAGTTCTTC
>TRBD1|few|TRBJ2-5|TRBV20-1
CSARVYRGPSETQYF
TGCAGTGCTAGAGTCTACAGGGGGCCGTCAGAGACCCAGTACTTC
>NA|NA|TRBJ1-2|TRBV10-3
CAVLGSNYGYTF
TGTGCCGTATTAGGCAGCAACTATGGCTACACCTTC
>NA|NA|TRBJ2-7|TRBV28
CASSSARFSYEQYF
TGTGCCAGCAGTTCTGCCAGGTTCTCCTACGAGCAGTACTTC
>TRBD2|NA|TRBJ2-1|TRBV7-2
CASSLTGGDNEQFF
TGTGCCAGCAGCTTGACGGGGGGTGACAATGAGCAGTTCTTC
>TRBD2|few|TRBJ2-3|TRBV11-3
CASSAGTSGSHPTDTQYF
TGTGCCAGCAGCGCGGGGACTAGCGGGAGCCACCCCACAGATACGCAGTATTTT
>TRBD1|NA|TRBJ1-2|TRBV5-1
CASSLADRGNYGYTF
TGCGCCAGCAGCTTGGCCGACAGGGGTAACTATGGCTACACCTTC
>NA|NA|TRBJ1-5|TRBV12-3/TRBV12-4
CASGNRNNQPQHF
TGTGCCAGCGGCAACAGGAACAATCAGCCCCAGCATTTT
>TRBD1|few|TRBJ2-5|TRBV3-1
CASSQTGVAETQYF
TGTGCCAGCAGCCAAACAGGGGTGGCGGAGACCCAGTACTTC
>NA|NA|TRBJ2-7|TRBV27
CATRGRGGSYEQYF
TGTGCCACCAGAGGGAGAGGGGGCTCCTACGAGCAGTACTTC
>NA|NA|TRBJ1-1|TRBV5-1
CASSPRLQNTEAFF
TGCGCCAGCAGCCCCCGGCTCCAGAACACTGAAGCTTTCTTT
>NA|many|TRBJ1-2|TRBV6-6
CASSAQGYGYTF
TGTGCCAGCAGTGCACAGGGCTATGGCTACACCTTC
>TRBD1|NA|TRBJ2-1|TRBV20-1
CSARSGQGALSSYNEQFF
TGCAGTGCTAGATCGGGACAGGGGGCGCTCAGCTCCTACAATGAGCAGTTCTTC
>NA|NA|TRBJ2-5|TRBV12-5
CASGPTRATGRGAETQYF
TGTGCTAGTGGCCCCACCCGAGCGACAGGTAGAGGGGCAGAGACCCAGTACTTC